This TCR beta chain is from a study of cytotoxic CD8 clonotypes in ibrutinib-treated CLL. Study information: The patient breakdown showed fewer than twelve relapsed/refractory and about 16 treatment-naive cases, with under 18 IGHV unmutated.

Findings and limits, study-wide: Increased clonality at ibrutinib response gave way to a return toward baseline at progression.

Regarding this clone: Its cognate antigen is unknown.

The germline gives CDR1 MGHRA, CDR2 YSYEKL. V shed 3 bases and J 4 bases; nucleotides not matched to a gene: 8. The CDR3 is 16 residues long. Clones were read by immunoSEQ multiplex PCR, and TCRdb kept only the in-frame ones, dropping some. In the table there are about 300,000 clones, roughly 76% of which are singletons. The chain carries TRBV4-1 and TRBJ1-1; 10 bases agree with TRBD1. The starting material was PBMCs, obtained at disease progression, from a patient treated with ibrutinib. The clonotype was recovered from a human donor with chronic lymphocytic leukemia. The CDR3 is CASSQLPGQGITEAFF. The CDR3, as DNA: TGCGCCAGCAGCCAGCTCCCGGGACAGGGGATCACTGAAGCTTTCTTT.